These T cell receptor beta chains were read from a single sample in a study of Ad26.COV2.S vaccination and SARS-CoV-2 variants. Clones were sequenced by immunoSEQ multiplex PCR, and TCRdb holds only the in-frame ones, with some missing. Here the sample spans about 480,000 clones, around nine tenths being singletons. The sequencing used peripheral blood, collected in a trial of Ad26.COV2.S vaccine versus placebo. The receptors stem from a person between 18 and 59 years old who received the Ad26.COV2.S COVID-19 vaccine or a placebo. The CDR3 runs from the conserved cysteine through the conserved F or W. The D gene is left open where the match is weak. Expanded clones get a size class; other rows say once, few or many, or leave the size out.

TRBJ2-3	.	TRBV19	.	CASWSRSLEDTQYF	TGTGCGAGTTGGTCTAGATCACTCGAAGATACGCAGTATTTT
TRBJ2-1	few	TRBV27	.	CASSRTNNEQFF	TGTGCCAGCAGCAGGACGAACAATGAGCAGTTCTTC
TRBJ2-1	.	TRBV7-8	.	CASSFPGQHYNEQFF	TGTGCCAGCAGCTTCCCGGGACAACACTACAATGAGCAGTTCTTC
TRBJ1-2	.	TRBV28	.	CASLRRGRGGYTF	TGTGCCAGCCTAAGGAGGGGGAGGGGTGGCTACACCTTC
TRBJ2-2	.	TRBV4-1	.	CASSQDPGSTGELFF	TGCGCCAGCAGCCAAGATCCAGGGAGTACCGGGGAGCTGTTTTTT
TRBJ1-6	many	TRBV2	.	CASIDDNSPLHF	TGTGCCAGCATCGATGATAATTCACCCCTCCACTTT
TRBJ2-7	.	TRBV7-9	TRBD1	CASSFGTGSYEQYF	TGTGCCAGCAGTTTCGGGACAGGGTCCTACGAGCAGTACTTC
TRBJ1-1	.	TRBV18	.	CASSTGTKAFF	TGTGCCAGCTCAACCGGGACAAAAGCTTTCTTT
TRBJ2-4	.	TRBV19	TRBD2	CASSGAGANIQYF	TGTGCCAGTAGTGGGGCGGGAGCAAACATTCAGTACTTC
TRBJ2-1	once	TRBV28	TRBD2	CASRQGLAGGGEQFF	TGTGCCAGCAGGCAAGGACTAGCGGGAGGGGGTGAGCAGTTCTTC
TRBJ1-2	.	TRBV10-3	.	CAIQSGSTNYGYTF	TGTGCCATCCAATCAGGGAGTACTAACTATGGCTACACCTTC
TRBJ1-2	.	TRBV7-2	.	CASSLARGGYTF	TGTGCCAGCAGCTTAGCGAGAGGAGGCTACACCTTC
TRBJ2-2	.	TRBV30	TRBD1	CAWRDLRTGTWSGTGELFF	TGTGCCTGGAGAGATCTAAGGACAGGGACGTGGTCGGGCACCGGGGAGCTGTTTTTT
TRBJ2-7	.	TRBV28	.	CASSFLGAQREQYF	TGTGCCAGCAGTTTTCTGGGGGCGCAGCGCGAGCAGTACTTC
TRBJ2-7	.	TRBV30	TRBD2	CAWSVGGSNEQYF	TGTGCCTGGAGTGTGGGCGGGAGTAACGAGCAGTACTTC
TRBJ1-1	.	TRBV19	TRBD1	CASSQSDRGTEAFF	TGTGCCAGTAGCCAGAGCGACAGGGGGACTGAAGCTTTCTTT
TRBJ1-2	.	TRBV5-1	TRBD1	CASSLGQGARGYTF	TGCGCCAGCAGCTTGGGACAGGGGGCGCGCGGCTACACCTTC
TRBJ2-7	.	TRBV28	TRBD1	CASSTGTGGYEQYF	TGTGCCAGCAGTACGGGGACAGGGGGCTACGAGCAGTACTTC
TRBJ1-3	.	TRBV7-2	.	CASSFGSQRPSGNTIYF	TGTGCCAGCAGCTTCGGCAGCCAAAGACCCTCTGGAAACACCATATATTTT
TRBJ2-5	.	TRBV14	TRBD1	CASSQGFGQGETQYF	TGTGCCAGCAGCCAAGGGTTCGGACAGGGGGAGACCCAGTACTTC
TRBJ2-3	.	TRBV9	.	CASSVLKDRTDTQYF	TGTGCCAGCAGCGTACTGAAGGACCGCACAGATACGCAGTATTTT
TRBJ2-5	few	TRBV3-1/TRBV3-2	TRBD2	CASSRPGGYQETQYF	TGTGCCAGCAGCCGACCGGGAGGGTACCAAGAGACCCAGTACTTC
TRBJ1-2	.	TRBV28	.	CASSLGQVYGYTF	TGTGCCAGCAGTTTAGGGCAGGTCTACGGCTACACCTTC
TRBJ2-1	.	TRBV30	.	CAWSRPAGAFNEQFF	TGTGCCTGGAGCCGTCCGGCGGGGGCGTTCAATGAGCAGTTCTTC
TRBJ2-7	.	TRBV7-6	TRBD1	CASSSLGRGRWFTHEQYF	TGTGCCAGCAGCTCCCTGGGCAGGGGGCGCTGGTTTACCCACGAGCAGTACTTC
TRBJ1-1	.	TRBV2	.	CAGGTDFTGAFF	TGTGCCGGCGGGACCGACTTTACGGGGGCTTTCTTT
TRBJ2-6	.	TRBV19	.	CASSPSDGKPGANVLTF	TGTGCCAGTAGTCCCTCCGACGGGAAACCTGGGGCCAACGTCCTGACTTTC
TRBJ2-1	.	TRBV7-9	TRBD2	CASSDSGPRHNEQFF	TGTGCCAGCAGCGATAGCGGGCCTCGGCACAATGAGCAGTTCTTC
TRBJ2-3	.	TRBV5-6	TRBD2	CASTPGGSTQYF	TGTGCCAGCACCCCCGGGGGGTCTACGCAGTATTTT
TRBJ2-3	.	TRBV18	.	CASSPQLGMDTQYF	TGTGCCAGCTCACCGCAGTTAGGGATGGATACGCAGTATTTT
TRBJ2-7	.	TRBV3-1/TRBV3-2	.	CASSQDHPGVRYEQYF	TGTGCCAGCAGCCAAGATCACCCGGGAGTAAGGTACGAGCAGTACTTC
TRBJ2-7	.	TRBV10-3	.	CAISEFPPRGTNEQYF	TGTGCCATCAGTGAGTTCCCCCCCCGGGGGACAAACGAGCAGTACTTC
TRBJ2-3	.	TRBV7-9	TRBD1	CASSSTRGQLGDTQYF	TGTGCCAGCAGCTCCACCAGGGGGCAATTAGGAGATACGCAGTATTTT
TRBJ2-7	.	TRBV28	.	CASIPGLKTYEQYF	TGTGCCAGCATCCCGGGACTGAAAACCTACGAGCAGTACTTC
TRBJ1-5	.	TRBV7-9	TRBD1	CASSLASTGGNQPQHF	TGTGCCAGCAGCTTAGCCTCGACAGGGGGGAATCAGCCCCAGCATTTT
TRBJ1-1	once	TRBV11-3	TRBD1	CASSRRTGEEAFF	TGTGCCAGCAGCCGACGGACAGGAGAAGAAGCTTTCTTT
TRBJ1-5	.	TRBV12-3/TRBV12-4	.	CASRGGVQPQHF	TGTGCCAGCAGAGGAGGGGTGCAGCCCCAGCATTTT
TRBJ2-6	.	TRBV4-3	.	CASSLEGRISGANVLTF	TGCGCCAGCAGCCTCGAGGGGCGGATCTCTGGGGCCAACGTCCTGACTTTC
TRBJ1-5	few	TRBV19	TRBD1	CASSIGRGRQPQHF	TGTGCCAGTAGTATCGGCAGGGGGCGTCAGCCCCAGCATTTT
TRBJ2-2	.	TRBV5-1	TRBD2	CASSPPGTRMVTGELFF	TGCGCCAGCAGCCCACCCGGGACTAGAATGGTCACCGGGGAGCTGTTTTTT
TRBJ2-7	few	TRBV11-3	TRBD2	CASSLEGRAAGDYDSYEQYF	TGTGCCAGCAGCTTAGAAGGGAGGGCCGCGGGGGACTACGACTCCTACGAGCAGTACTTC
TRBJ2-7	.	TRBV7-9	.	CASSGTMPDF	TGTGCCAGCAGCGGAACGATGCCAGACTTC
TRBJ1-6	.	TRBV7-3	.	CASSLFVRSSYNSPLHF	TGTGCCAGCAGCTTATTCGTTCGGAGCTCCTATAATTCACCCCTCCACTTT
TRBJ1-4	.	TRBV21-1	.	CASSRAPTGVNEKLFF	TGTGCCAGCAGCAGAGCCCCGACAGGGGTTAATGAAAAACTGTTTTTT
TRBJ2-3	.	TRBV9	.	CASSVLLEDTQYF	TGTGCCAGCAGCGTACTATTAGAGGATACGCAGTATTTT
TRBJ2-3	.	TRBV19	.	CASGRGATDTQYF	TGTGCCAGTGGAAGGGGGGCCACAGATACGCAGTATTTT
TRBJ2-1	.	TRBV13	.	CASSFRASNEQFF	TGTGCCAGCAGCTTCAGGGCGTCCAATGAGCAGTTCTTC
TRBJ2-2	.	TRBV4-3	.	CASRNTGELFF	TGCGCCAGCAGAAACACCGGGGAGCTGTTTTTT
TRBJ1-2	few	TRBV19	TRBD1	CASSPTGGASYGYTF	TGTGCCAGTAGCCCTACAGGGGGCGCGAGCTATGGCTACACCTTC
TRBJ1-3	.	TRBV6-5	.	CASSLTQDSGNTIYF	TGTGCCAGCAGTTTGACTCAGGATTCTGGAAACACCATATATTTT
TRBJ2-7	few	TRBV11-2	.	CASSLGLADEQYF	TGTGCCAGCAGCTTAGGCTTAGCAGACGAGCAGTACTTC
TRBJ2-7	.	TRBV18	TRBD1	CASSAGGPYEQYF	TGTGCCAGCTCAGCAGGGGGCCCCTACGAGCAGTACTTC
TRBJ2-1	.	TRBV30	.	CAWSVIVGPSYNEQFF	TGTGCCTGGAGTGTCATAGTAGGCCCCTCCTACAATGAGCAGTTCTTC
TRBJ1-5	few	TRBV28	TRBD1	CASTGGDWTGRINQPQHF	TGTGCCAGCACAGGAGGAGATTGGACAGGGCGAATCAATCAGCCCCAGCATTTT
TRBJ2-5	.	TRBV3-1/TRBV3-2	.	CASSHLSETQYF	TGTGCCAGCAGCCACCTATCGGAGACCCAGTACTTC